These 10 T cell receptor beta chains were all obtained from the same sample, sequenced in a study of OX40 agonist ivuxolimab in advanced cancers. Data came from immunoSEQ multiplex PCR; TCRdb stores just in-frame clones and leaves some out. The sample lists 96,000 or so clones; 80% to 95% were seen once. This specimen was CD4+ or CD8+ T cells sorted from blood, taken in a trial of the OX40 agonist ivuxolimab. These receptor sequences come from an adult with an advanced solid tumor such as melanoma, head and neck, liver or kidney cancer.

This clone was counted a single time. The gene calls are TRBV14 and TRBJ2-3, with 8 bases that match TRBD2. The CDR3 length is 13 residues. J was trimmed by 8 bases and V by 6 bases; bases with no gene match: 7. Germline V lookup: CDR1 SGHDN, CDR2 FVKESK. CDR3 region: CASRRRGGSTQYF. The CDR3 DNA sequence: TGTGCCAGCAGGCGTCGGGGGGGCAGTACGCAGTATTTT.

The chain uses TRBV4-3 and TRBJ1-5; D unclear. V was clipped by 0 bases and J by 3 bases, with 9 bases between them. Germline lookup yields CDR1 LGHNA and CDR2 YSLEER. This CDR3 contains 15 residues. The CDR3 is CASSQDGRVNQPQHF. CDR3 in DNA: TGCGCCAGCAGCCAAGATGGGAGGGTCAATCAGCCCCAGCATTTT.

The chain is built from TRBV7-9 and TRBJ2-7; the D gene could be TRBD1 or TRBD2 (5 bases each). V dropped 1 base and J dropped 4 bases, with 11 bases sitting between them. The germline V gene encodes CDR1 SEHNR and CDR2 FQNEAQ (reference sequence). The CDR3 is made up of 14 amino acids. The CDR3: CASSLGDLGYEQYF. The CDR3 bases are TGTGCCAGCAGCTTAGGGGACCTAGGTTACGAGCAGTACTTC.

This chain connects TRBV5-1 to TRBJ1-2, with a tentative D call TRBD1 (5 bases). This CDR3 spans 15 amino acids. Trimming took off 2 bases at V and 4 bases at J, with 15 bases between the two ends. Germline loops: CDR1 SGHRS, CDR2 YFSETQ. In nucleotides, the CDR3 is TGCGCCAGCAGCTTAACAGGTCAGGAGGGCTATGGCTACACCTTC. It is translated as CASSLTGQEGYGYTF.

V is TRBV11-3 and J is TRBJ2-5, with 7 nucleotides matching TRBD2. Losses at the gene ends were 1 base for V and 0 bases for J; bases not matched to a gene: 5. From germline, CDR1 is SGHNT and CDR2 YENEEA. The CDR3 extends over 16 amino acids. CDR3 region: CASSLGRRENQETQYF. The CDR3 DNA is TGTGCCAGCAGCTTAGGAAGGCGGGAGAACCAAGAGACCCAGTACTTC.

The V and J genes are TRBV19 and TRBJ1-4, with D perhaps TRBD1 (6 bases). Germline CDR1 reads LNHDA; CDR2 reads SQIVND (reference sequence). The CDR3 length is 15 residues. The V end lost 4 bases, the J end lost 0 bases, and 9 bases lay between the germline ends. The CDR3 nucleotides read TGTGCCAGTAGTAACACAGGGTCAACTAATGAAAAACTGTTTTTT. Its translation: CASSNTGSTNEKLFF.

V is TRBV28 and J is TRBJ1-1; weak D call: TRBD1 (6 bases). The ends were cut back, 4 bases at V and 5 bases at J, with 20 bases in the middle. Germline V gene data show CDR1 as MDHEN and CDR2 as SYDVKM. This CDR3 has 16 amino acids. This CDR3 reads CASSSPSGGGATEAFF. The CDR3, as DNA: TGTGCCAGCAGTTCTCCCTCTGGCGGGGGGGCGACTGAAGCTTTCTTT.

This chain connects TRBV2 to TRBJ1-2; D unresolved. Between the trimmed V and J ends, which lost 0 bases and 4 bases, there was a span of 12 bases. CDR3 length equals 15 residues. The germline CDR1 and CDR2 sequences are SNHLY and FYNNEI. CDR3 residues: CASSEAGRFLYGYTF. As DNA, the CDR3 is TGTGCCAGCAGTGAAGCTGGCAGGTTCCTCTATGGCTACACCTTC.

The V gene is TRBV7-2, the J gene TRBJ1-2, with D perhaps matching TRBD1 (6 bases). The germline V gene has CDR1 SGHTA and CDR2 FQGNSA. This CDR3 comprises 14 residues. The V end was cut by 5 bases, the J end by 8 bases, with 18 bases between. The CDR3 here is CASSPGWGPGGYTF. The DNA for the CDR3 is TGTGCCAGCAGCCCCGGTTGGGGGCCTGGAGGCTACACCTTC.

This chain uses TRBV7-3 with TRBJ2-1; D unresolved. The V and J ends lost 5 bases and 10 bases respectively, with 15 bases between them. There are 13 residues in the CDR3. Per the germline V gene, CDR1 is SGHTA and CDR2 is FQGTGA. The CDR3 here is CASSPGRRPEQFF. For the CDR3, the DNA is TGTGCCAGCAGCCCCGGAAGGCGCCCCGAGCAGTTCTTC.